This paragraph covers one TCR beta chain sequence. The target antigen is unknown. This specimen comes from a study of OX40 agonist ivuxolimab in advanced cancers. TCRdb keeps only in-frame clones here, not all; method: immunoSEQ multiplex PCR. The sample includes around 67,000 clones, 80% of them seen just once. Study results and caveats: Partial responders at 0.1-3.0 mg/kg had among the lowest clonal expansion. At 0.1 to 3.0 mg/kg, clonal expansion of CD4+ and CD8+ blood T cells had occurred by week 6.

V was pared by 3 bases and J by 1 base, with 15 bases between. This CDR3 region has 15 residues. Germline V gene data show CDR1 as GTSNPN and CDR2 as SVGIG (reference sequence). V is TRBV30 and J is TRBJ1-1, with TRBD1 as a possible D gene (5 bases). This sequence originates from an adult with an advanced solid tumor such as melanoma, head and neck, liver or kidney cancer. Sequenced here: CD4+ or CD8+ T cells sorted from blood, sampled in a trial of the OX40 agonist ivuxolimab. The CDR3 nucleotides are TGTGCCTGGAGGGTTACGGGACCGTCGAACACTGAAGCTTTCTTT. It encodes CAWRVTGPSNTEAFF.